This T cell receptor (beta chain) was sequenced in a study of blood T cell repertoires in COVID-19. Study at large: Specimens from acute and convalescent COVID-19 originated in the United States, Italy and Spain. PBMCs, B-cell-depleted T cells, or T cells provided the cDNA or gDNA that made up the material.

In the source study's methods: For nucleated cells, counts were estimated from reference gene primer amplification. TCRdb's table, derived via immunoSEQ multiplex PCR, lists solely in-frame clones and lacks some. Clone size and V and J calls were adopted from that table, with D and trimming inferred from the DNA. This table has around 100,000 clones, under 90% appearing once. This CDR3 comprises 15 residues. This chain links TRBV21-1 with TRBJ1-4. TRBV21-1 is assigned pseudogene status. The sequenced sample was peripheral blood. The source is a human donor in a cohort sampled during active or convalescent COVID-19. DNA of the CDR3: TGTGCCAGCAGCCAAGAGGGGAGGCCTTCTGAAAAACTGTTTTTT. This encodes CASSQEGRPSEKLFF.